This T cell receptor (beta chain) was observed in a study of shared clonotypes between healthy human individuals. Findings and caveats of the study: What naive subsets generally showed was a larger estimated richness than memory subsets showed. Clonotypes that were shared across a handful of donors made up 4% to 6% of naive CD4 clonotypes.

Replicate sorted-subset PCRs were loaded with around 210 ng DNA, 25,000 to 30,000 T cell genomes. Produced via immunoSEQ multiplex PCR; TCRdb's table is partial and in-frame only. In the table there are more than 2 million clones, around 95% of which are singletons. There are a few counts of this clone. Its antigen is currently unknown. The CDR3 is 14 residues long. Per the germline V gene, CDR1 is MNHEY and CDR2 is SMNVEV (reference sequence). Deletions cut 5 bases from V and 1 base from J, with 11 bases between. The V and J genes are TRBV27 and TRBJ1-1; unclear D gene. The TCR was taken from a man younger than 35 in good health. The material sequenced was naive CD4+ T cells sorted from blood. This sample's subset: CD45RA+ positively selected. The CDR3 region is CASSVGIRNTEAFF. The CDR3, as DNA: TGTGCCAGCAGTGTCGGGATCAGGAACACTGAAGCTTTCTTT.